A selection of T cell receptor beta chains follows, all from one sample in a study of Ad26.COV2.S vaccination and SARS-CoV-2 variants. Assay used: immunoSEQ multiplex PCR; TCRdb lists only in-frame clones, some missing. The sample holds 400,000 to 450,000 clones, 80% to 95% seen once. This sample comprised peripheral blood, obtained in a trial of Ad26.COV2.S vaccine versus placebo. All receptors derive from a person between 18 and 65 years old who received the Ad26.COV2.S COVID-19 vaccine or a placebo. The CDR3 runs from the conserved cysteine through the conserved F or W. The order of the fields is clone size, V gene, D gene, J gene, CDR3 DNA, CDR3 protein. D genes are given only for firm matches. The size field is filled for only some rows; it gives once, few, many or a size class.

>.|TRBV7-2|TRBD1|TRBJ2-3
TGTGCCAGCAGTCCGGGACAGGGGGTCACAGATACGCAGTATTTT
CASSPGQGVTDTQYF
>.|TRBV7-9|TRBD1|TRBJ1-5
TGTGCCAGCAGCGGGGACAGTTCGAATCAGCCCCAGCATTTT
CASSGDSSNQPQHF
>.|TRBV14|.|TRBJ1-1
TGTGCCAGCAGCCAAGTGAGGCAGCTGAACACTGAAGCTTTCTTT
CASSQVRQLNTEAFF
>.|TRBV5-1|.|TRBJ2-5
TGCGCCAGCAGCCCTACCGGGACATCGGGGGAGACCCAGTACTTC
CASSPTGTSGETQYF
>.|TRBV30|.|TRBJ2-7
TGTGCCTGGAGTGGGGACGAGCAGTACTTC
CAWSGDEQYF
>once|TRBV28|.|TRBJ1-1
TGTGCCAGCAGTGGCGCGGTAGGGCCGGGCACTGAAGCTTTCTTT
CASSGAVGPGTEAFF
>.|TRBV19|.|TRBJ1-1
TGTGCCAGTAGTATCTCAGGGGACACTGAAGCTTTCTTT
CASSISGDTEAFF
>.|TRBV6-2/TRBV6-3|.|TRBJ2-2
TGTGCCAGCAGTTATGGGCGGAACACCGGGGAGCTGTTTTTT
CASSYGRNTGELFF
>.|TRBV19|.|TRBJ2-2
TGTGCCAGTGGGCTGGGGGCTGGAACCGGGGAGCTGTTTTTT
CASGLGAGTGELFF
>once|TRBV4-3|TRBD2|TRBJ2-3
TGCGCCAGCAGCCAGGGACTAGCGGGGAGCACAGATACGCAGTATTTT
CASSQGLAGSTDTQYF
>.|TRBV6-1|.|TRBJ1-1
TGTGCCAGCAGTGAATTACCGGGGGCTTATACTGAAGCTTTCTTT
CASSELPGAYTEAFF
>.|TRBV6-5|.|TRBJ2-7
TGTGCCAGCACCACGGGGACCCTGGGCTCCTACGAGCAGTACTTC
CASTTGTLGSYEQYF